Listed below are T cell receptor beta chains from one sample, sequenced in a study of blood T cell repertoires in COVID-19. Data came from immunoSEQ multiplex PCR; TCRdb stores just in-frame clones and leaves some out. Counted here are some 100,000 clones, around nine tenths occurring once; the ten biggest clones make up about 9.3%. Sequenced material: peripheral blood. All receptors derive from a man in his fifties with acute or convalescent COVID-19. The CDR3 runs from the conserved cysteine through the conserved F or W. Fields, in order: V gene, D gene, CDR3 protein. D genes are given only for firm matches.

V: TRBV9
D: TRBD2
CDR3: CASSKGRDNEQFF

V: TRBV7-9
D: TRBD1
CDR3: CASSGGTGRSGANVLTF

V: TRBV30
D: NA
CDR3: CAWSPVSNYGYTF

V: TRBV11-2
D: NA
CDR3: CASSLDRGGSGNTIYF

V: TRBV15
D: NA
CDR3: CATSRDGLNRREDQPQHF

V: TRBV5-1
D: TRBD2
CDR3: CASSGDYDEQYF

V: TRBV2
D: TRBD1
CDR3: CASSSQGAENTEAFF

V: TRBV12-2
D: NA
CDR3: CASRSHPRSRGSHEQYF

V: TRBV13
D: TRBD1
CDR3: CASSYGQAYGYTF

V: TRBV7-6
D: TRBD2
CDR3: CASSFLAGRLNEQFF

V: TRBV27
D: NA
CDR3: CASSPGQTAFSYEQYF

V: TRBV19
D: TRBD2
CDR3: CASRGPGTSGRAGENIQYF

V: TRBV7-9
D: NA
CDR3: CASSLDGSYEQYF

V: TRBV6-5
D: TRBD2
CDR3: CASSYSSSGAFYEQYF

V: TRBV28
D: NA
CDR3: CASSPPAGNQPQHF

V: TRBV5-1
D: TRBD1
CDR3: CASSASGTENEKLFF

V: TRBV4-1
D: NA
CDR3: CASSQDPGLREQFF

V: TRBV19
D: NA
CDR3: CASSPGREKLFF

V: TRBV19
D: NA
CDR3: CASSITGGAEAFF

V: TRBV21-1
D: NA
CDR3: CASSKEDRGAFF

V: TRBV2
D: NA
CDR3: CASRSGTLIGTEAFF

V: TRBV5-5
D: NA
CDR3: CASSLSDNSPLHF

V: TRBV7-9
D: NA
CDR3: CASSLAITSYEQYF

V: TRBV19
D: NA
CDR3: CASSPRSSANEKLFF

V: TRBV5-5
D: TRBD1
CDR3: CASSFRQGASYEQYF

V: TRBV5-6
D: TRBD2
CDR3: CASSLKLAGGYNEQFF

V: TRBV3-1/TRBV3-2
D: NA
CDR3: CASSQAGGARDYGYTF

V: TRBV6-6
D: NA
CDR3: CASSPRDLPNEQFF

V: TRBV5-1
D: TRBD2
CDR3: CASSGGGNTGELFF

V: TRBV24-1
D: TRBD2
CDR3: CATSDPPLAGGRTGELFF

V: TRBV9
D: TRBD1
CDR3: CASSEGQGAVNTEAFF

V: TRBV7-9
D: NA
CDR3: CASSPGGGATATYNEQFF

V: TRBV24-1
D: NA
CDR3: CATRDASSDTQYF

V: TRBV6-4
D: NA
CDR3: CASRDRDYGYTF

V: TRBV28
D: NA
CDR3: CASSLSGITYEQYF

V: TRBV5-4
D: TRBD1
CDR3: CASSYRTGGYNEQFF

V: TRBV3-1/TRBV3-2
D: NA
CDR3: CASDSKAGTEAFF

V: TRBV28
D: TRBD1
CDR3: CASSSTIDRGAYEQYF

V: TRBV3-1/TRBV3-2
D: NA
CDR3: CASSQDYRAGGTEAFF

V: TRBV9
D: TRBD2
CDR3: CASSVGTSGRWAQETQYF

V: TRBV2
D: TRBD2
CDR3: CASSLAESDTQYF

V: TRBV2
D: NA
CDR3: CASSPNSNQYF

V: TRBV7-2
D: NA
CDR3: CASSLGAGMSFTEAFF

V: TRBV30
D: NA
CDR3: CACPSNTEAFF

V: TRBV7-6
D: TRBD1
CDR3: CASSQGTGHNSPLHF

V: TRBV20-1
D: TRBD1
CDR3: CSASTAGTATNEKLFF

V: TRBV5-1
D: NA
CDR3: CASSPGSQRSNYGYTF

V: TRBV6-4
D: TRBD2
CDR3: CASSDSSLAGVNEQFF

V: TRBV7-9
D: TRBD2
CDR3: CASSLRTSDYNEQFF

V: TRBV5-1
D: TRBD1
CDR3: CASSSRQGGTEAFF

V: TRBV7-2
D: TRBD2
CDR3: CASSLGTSGRFGNEQFF

V: TRBV18
D: NA
CDR3: CASSPIVSSGNTIYF

V: TRBV28
D: TRBD2
CDR3: CASSSQTFGLAGGPKSNNEQFF

V: TRBV4-1
D: TRBD1
CDR3: CASSPTGARSGYTF

V: TRBV7-9
D: TRBD2
CDR3: CASSHSGRATGELFF